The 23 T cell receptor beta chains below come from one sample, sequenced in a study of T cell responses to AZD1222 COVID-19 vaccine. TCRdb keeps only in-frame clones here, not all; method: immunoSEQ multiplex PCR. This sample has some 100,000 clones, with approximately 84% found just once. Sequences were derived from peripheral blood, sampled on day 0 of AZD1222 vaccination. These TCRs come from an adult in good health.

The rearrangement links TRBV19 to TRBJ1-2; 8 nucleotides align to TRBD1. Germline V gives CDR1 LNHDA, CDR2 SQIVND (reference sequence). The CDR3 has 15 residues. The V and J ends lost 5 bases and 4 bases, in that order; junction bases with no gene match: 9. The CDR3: CASSADRESSYGYTF. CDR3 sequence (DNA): TGTGCCAGTAGTGCGGACAGGGAAAGCTCCTATGGCTACACCTTC.

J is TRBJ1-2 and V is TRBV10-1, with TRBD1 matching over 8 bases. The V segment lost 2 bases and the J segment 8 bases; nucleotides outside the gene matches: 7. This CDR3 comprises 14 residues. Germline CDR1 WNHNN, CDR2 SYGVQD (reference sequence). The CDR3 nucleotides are TGCGCCAGCAGTGAGAGGGCGACAGGGGCCGGCTACACCTTC. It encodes CASSERATGAGYTF.

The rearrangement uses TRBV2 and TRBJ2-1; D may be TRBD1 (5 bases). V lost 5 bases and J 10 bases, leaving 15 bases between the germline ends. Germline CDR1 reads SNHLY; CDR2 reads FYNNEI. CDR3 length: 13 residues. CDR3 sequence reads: CASSLGPPSEQFF. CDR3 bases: TGTGCCAGCAGTCTGGGGCCGCCGTCAGAGCAGTTCTTC.

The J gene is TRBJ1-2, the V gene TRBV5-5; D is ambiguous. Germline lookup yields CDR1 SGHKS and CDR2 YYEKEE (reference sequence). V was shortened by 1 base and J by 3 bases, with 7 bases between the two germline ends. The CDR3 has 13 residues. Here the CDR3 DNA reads TGTGCCAGCAGCTTGACTGGGGACTATGGCTACACCTTC. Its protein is CASSLTGDYGYTF.

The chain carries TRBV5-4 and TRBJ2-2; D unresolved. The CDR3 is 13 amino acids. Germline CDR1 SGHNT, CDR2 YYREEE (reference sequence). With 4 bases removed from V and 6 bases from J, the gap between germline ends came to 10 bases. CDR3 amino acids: CASSQPTAGELFF. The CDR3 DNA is TGTGCCAGCAGCCAACCAACAGCCGGGGAGCTGTTTTTT.

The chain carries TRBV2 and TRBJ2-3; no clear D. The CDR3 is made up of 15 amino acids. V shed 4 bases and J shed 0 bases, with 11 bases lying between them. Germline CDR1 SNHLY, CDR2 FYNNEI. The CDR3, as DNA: TGTGCCAGCAGTGTAGGCACCCTCAGCACAGATACGCAGTATTTT. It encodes CASSVGTLSTDTQYF.

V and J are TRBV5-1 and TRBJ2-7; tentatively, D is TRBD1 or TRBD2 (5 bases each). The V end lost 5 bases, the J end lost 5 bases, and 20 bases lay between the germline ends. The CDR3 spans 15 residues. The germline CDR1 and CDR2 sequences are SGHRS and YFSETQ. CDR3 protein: CASRWEWGSFDEQYF. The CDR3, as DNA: TGCGCCAGCAGATGGGAATGGGGGTCTTTTGACGAGCAGTACTTC.

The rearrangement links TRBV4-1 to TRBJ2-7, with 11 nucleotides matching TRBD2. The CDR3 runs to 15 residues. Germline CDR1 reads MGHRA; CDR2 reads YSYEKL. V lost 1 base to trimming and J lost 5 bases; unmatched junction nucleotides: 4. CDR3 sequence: CASSQGLAGGNEQYF. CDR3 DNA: TGCGCCAGCAGCCAAGGCCTAGCGGGAGGTAACGAGCAGTACTTC.

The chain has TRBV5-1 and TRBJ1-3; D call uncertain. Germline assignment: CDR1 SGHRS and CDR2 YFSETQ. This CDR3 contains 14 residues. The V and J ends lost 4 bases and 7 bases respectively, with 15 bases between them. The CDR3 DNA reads TGCGCCAGCAGCCGCGCCGAAGGCGGCAACACCATATATTTT. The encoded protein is CASSRAEGGNTIYF. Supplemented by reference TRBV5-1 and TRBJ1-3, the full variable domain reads KAGVTQTPRYLIKTRGQQVTLSCSPISGHRSVSWYQQTPGQGLQFLFEYFSETQRNKGNFPGRFSGRQFSNSRSEMNVSTLELGDSALYLCASSRAEGGNTIYFGEGSWLTVV.

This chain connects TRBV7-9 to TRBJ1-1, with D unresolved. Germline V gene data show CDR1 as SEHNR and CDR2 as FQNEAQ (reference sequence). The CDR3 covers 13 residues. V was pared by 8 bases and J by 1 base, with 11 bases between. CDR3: CASGLTANTEAFF. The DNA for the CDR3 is TGTGCCAGCGGCCTAACAGCGAACACTGAAGCTTTCTTT.

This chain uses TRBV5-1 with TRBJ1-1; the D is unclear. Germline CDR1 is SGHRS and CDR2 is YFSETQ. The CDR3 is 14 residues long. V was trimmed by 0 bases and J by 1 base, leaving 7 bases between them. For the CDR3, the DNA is TGCGCCAGCAGCTTGGCTCCAGCGAACACTGAAGCTTTCTTT. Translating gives CASSLAPANTEAFF.

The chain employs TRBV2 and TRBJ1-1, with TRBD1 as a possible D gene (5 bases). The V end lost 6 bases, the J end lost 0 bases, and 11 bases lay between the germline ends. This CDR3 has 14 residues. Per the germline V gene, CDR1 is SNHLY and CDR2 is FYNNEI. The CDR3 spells CASRAGPMNTEAFF. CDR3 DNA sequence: TGTGCCAGCAGGGCGGGACCCATGAACACTGAAGCTTTCTTT.

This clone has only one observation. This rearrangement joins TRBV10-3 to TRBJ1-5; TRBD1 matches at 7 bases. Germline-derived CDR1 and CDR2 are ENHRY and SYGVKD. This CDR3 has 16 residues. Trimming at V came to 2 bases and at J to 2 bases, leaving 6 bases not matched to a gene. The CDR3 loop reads CAISEQGDAGNQPQHF. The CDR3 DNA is TGTGCCATCAGTGAGCAGGGGGATGCGGGCAATCAGCCCCAGCATTTT.

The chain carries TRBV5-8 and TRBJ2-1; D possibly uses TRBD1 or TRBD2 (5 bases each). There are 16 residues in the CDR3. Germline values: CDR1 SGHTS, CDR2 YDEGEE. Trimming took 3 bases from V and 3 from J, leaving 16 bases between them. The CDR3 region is CASSSHRGWDYNEQFF. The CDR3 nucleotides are TGTGCCAGCAGCTCCCATCGGGGCTGGGACTACAATGAGCAGTTCTTC. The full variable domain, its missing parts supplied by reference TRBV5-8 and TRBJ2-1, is EAGVTQSPTHLIKTRGQQATLRCSPISGHTSVYWYQQALGLGLQFLLWYDEGEERNRGNFPPRFSGRQFPNYSSELNVNALELEDSALYLCASSSHRGWDYNEQFFGPGTRLTVL.

Here the CDR3 reads CAIGPYRDGNQPQHF. CDR3 nucleotides: TGTGCCATCGGACCCTACAGGGATGGCAATCAGCCCCAGCATTTT. The chain carries TRBV28 and TRBJ1-5; D is perhaps TRBD1 (6 bases). Germline assignment: CDR1 MDHEN and CDR2 SYDVKM. V was pared by 10 bases and J by 2 bases, with 18 bases between. The CDR3 is made up of 15 amino acids.

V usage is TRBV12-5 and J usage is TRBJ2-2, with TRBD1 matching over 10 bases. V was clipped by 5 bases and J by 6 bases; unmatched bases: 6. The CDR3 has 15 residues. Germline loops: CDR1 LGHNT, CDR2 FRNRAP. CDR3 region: CASGTGQGDAGELFF. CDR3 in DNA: TGTGCTAGTGGTACCGGACAGGGGGACGCCGGGGAGCTGTTTTTT.

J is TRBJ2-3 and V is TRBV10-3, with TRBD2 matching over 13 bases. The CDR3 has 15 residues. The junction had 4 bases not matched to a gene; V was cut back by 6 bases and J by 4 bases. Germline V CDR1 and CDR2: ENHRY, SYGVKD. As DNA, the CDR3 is TGTGCCATCAGAGGACTAGCGGGAGTCCCAGATACGCAGTATTTT. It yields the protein CAIRGLAGVPDTQYF.

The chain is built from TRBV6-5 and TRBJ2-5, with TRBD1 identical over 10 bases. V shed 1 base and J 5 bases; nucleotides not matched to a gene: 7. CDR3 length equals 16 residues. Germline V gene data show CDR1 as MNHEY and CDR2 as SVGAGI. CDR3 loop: CASSYLRTGGGETQYF. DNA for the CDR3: TGTGCCAGCAGTTACTTGAGGACAGGGGGTGGGGAGACCCAGTACTTC.

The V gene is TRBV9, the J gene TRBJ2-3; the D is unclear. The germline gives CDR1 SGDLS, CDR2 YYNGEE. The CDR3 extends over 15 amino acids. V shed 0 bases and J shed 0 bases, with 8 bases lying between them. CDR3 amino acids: CASSVGVGSTDTQYF. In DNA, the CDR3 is TGTGCCAGCAGCGTAGGGGTCGGGAGCACAGATACGCAGTATTTT.

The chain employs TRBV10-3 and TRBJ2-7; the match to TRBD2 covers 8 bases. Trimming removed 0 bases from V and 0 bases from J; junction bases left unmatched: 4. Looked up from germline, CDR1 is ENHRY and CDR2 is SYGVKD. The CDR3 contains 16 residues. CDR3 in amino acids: CAISESASGSSYEQYF. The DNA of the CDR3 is TGTGCCATCAGTGAGTCGGCCAGCGGGAGCTCCTACGAGCAGTACTTC.

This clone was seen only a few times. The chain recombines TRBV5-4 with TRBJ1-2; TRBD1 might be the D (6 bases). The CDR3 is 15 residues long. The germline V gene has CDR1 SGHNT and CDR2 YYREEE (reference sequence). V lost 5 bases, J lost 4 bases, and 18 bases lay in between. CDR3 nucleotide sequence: TGTGCCAGCAGGGTCGGGGGGGCCACAGCCTATGGCTACACCTTC. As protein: CASRVGGATAYGYTF.

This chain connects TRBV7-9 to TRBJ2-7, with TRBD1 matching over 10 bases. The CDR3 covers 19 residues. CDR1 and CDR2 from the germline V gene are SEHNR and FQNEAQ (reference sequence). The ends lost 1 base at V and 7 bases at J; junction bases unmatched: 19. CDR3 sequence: CASSLVRVPNPGQGLEQYF. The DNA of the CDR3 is TGTGCCAGCAGCTTAGTCCGCGTTCCTAATCCGGGACAGGGGTTGGAGCAGTACTTC.

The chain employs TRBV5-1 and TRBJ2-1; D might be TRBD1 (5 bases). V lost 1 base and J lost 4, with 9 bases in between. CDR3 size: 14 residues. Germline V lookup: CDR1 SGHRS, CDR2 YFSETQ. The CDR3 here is CASSLSPGYNEQFF. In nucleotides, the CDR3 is TGCGCCAGCAGCTTGAGTCCAGGGTACAATGAGCAGTTCTTC.